The 8 T cell receptor beta chains listed next were all sequenced from one sample in a study of low-dose radiotherapy and immunotherapy resistance in tumors. TRAV and TRBV primers primed cDNA for both TCRalpha and TCRbeta. A constant-region primer paired with the V-primer adapter amplified TCRs over 20 PCR cycles. TCRdb re-called the reads with MiXCR, one entry per CDR3 protein. Of 80,000 or so distinct CDR3 sequences in the sample, around 17% were seen once. Time point denoted: after trial treatment. Treatment in this sample: LDRT plus nivolumab, ipilimumab, low-dose cyclophosphamide and aspirin (RACIN trial). The input for sequencing was PBMCs, taken after low-dose radiotherapy plus immunotherapy. The receptors were gathered from a male donor with prostate cancer.

This clonotype showed up many times. The gene calls are TRBV29-1 and TRBJ1-3; weak D call: TRBD1 (5 bases). CDR3 size: 14 residues. Germline-derived CDR1 and CDR2 are SQVTM and ANQGSEA. The V gene lost 3 bases and the J gene lost 3 bases, with 12 bases spanning the gap. Written as DNA, the CDR3 is TGCAGCGTTGAGCCTCGGGGCGGTGGAAACACCATATATTTT. Protein sequence: CSVEPRGGGNTIYF.

This clonotype has ten or more counts. The chain is built from TRBV10-3 and TRBJ2-5; D is uncertain. Per germline, CDR1 ENHRY and CDR2 SYGVKD. The V and J ends lost 0 bases and 5 bases respectively, with 13 bases between them. This CDR3 is built from 15 residues. CDR3 nucleotides: TGTGCCATCAGTGAGTCGAAGGGTGTCGGGGAGACCCAGTACTTC. Protein product: CAISESKGVGETQYF.

This clonotype has ten or more counts. As DNA, the CDR3 is TGTGCCAGCGGGCCCGGGGGGAGGCTGGAGACCCAGTACTTC. This codes for CASGPGGRLETQYF. The rearrangement links TRBV28 to TRBJ2-5, with 7 nucleotides matching TRBD2. Germline values: CDR1 MDHEN, CDR2 SYDVKM. There are 14 residues in the CDR3. J lost 5 bases, V lost 8 bases, and 11 bases had no gene match.

Ten or more counts support this clonotype. This sequence joins TRBV20-1 and TRBJ2-6, with D unresolved. The length of the CDR3 is 17 residues. Trimming took off 3 bases at V and 0 bases at J, with 15 bases between the two ends. From germline, CDR1 is DFQATT and CDR2 SNEGSKA (reference sequence). DNA for the CDR3: TGCAGTGCTAGGCCTAGGACGGCCCGCTCTGGGGCCAACGTCCTGACTTTC. Translation: CSARPRTARSGANVLTF.

Ten or more counts support this clonotype. The chain links TRBV7-9 to TRBJ2-6; D not certain. The V gene lost 4 bases and the J gene lost 2 bases, with 0 bases spanning the gap. The CDR3 is 12 residues long. Looked up from germline, CDR1 is SEHNR and CDR2 is FQNEAQ (reference sequence). The CDR3 spells CASSSGANVLTF. The CDR3 DNA reads TGTGCCAGCAGCTCTGGGGCCAACGTCCTGACTTTC. The whole variable domain, remainder taken from reference TRBV7-9 and TRBJ2-6, is DTGVSQNPRHKITKRGQNVTFRCDPISEHNRLYWYRQTLGQGPEFLTYFQNEAQLEKSRLLSDRFSAERPKGSFSTLEIQRTEQGDSAMYLCASSSGANVLTFGAGSRLTVL.

The genes are TRBV7-8 and TRBJ1-1, with D unclear. V dropped 2 bases and J dropped 2 bases, with 6 bases sitting between them. CDR3 length: 13 residues. Germline V gene lookup returns CDR1 SGHVS and CDR2 FQNEAQ. CDR3 DNA: TGTGCCAGCAGCTTACAGGCTAACACTGAAGCTTTCTTT. Encoded protein: CASSLQANTEAFF.

This clonotype has at least ten counts. This chain uses TRBV6-2 or TRBV6-3 with TRBJ2-7; 7 bases are shared with TRBD1. The CDR3 extends over 15 amino acids. Germline V gene sequence: CDR1 MNHEY, CDR2 SVGEGT. V lost 5 bases, J lost 1 base, and 8 bases stayed unmatched. For the CDR3, the DNA is TGTGCCAGCAGTGAAGAAAGCAGGGGGTCCTACGAGCAGTACTTC. It is translated as CASSEESRGSYEQYF.

Turning to this clonotype: A far larger clone is only one base removed, so a read error is likely. The chain links TRBV6-1 to TRBJ2-7; 7 bases are a match to TRBD1. The CDR3 totals 18 residues. CDR1 is MNHNS and CDR2 is SASEGT in the germline V gene. CDR3 loop: CASSYRFFSQGSSYEHYF. In DNA form, the CDR3 reads TGTGCCAGCAGTTACCGGTTCTTTTCACAGGGGAGCTCCTACGAGCATTACTTC.